This T cell receptor beta chain was retrieved from a study of blood T cell repertoires in COVID-19. Looking at the study overall: The study drew acute and convalescent COVID-19 samples from the United States, Italy and Spain. Sample material is recorded as cDNA or gDNA derived from T cells, B-cell-depleted T cells, or PBMCs.

Clones were read by immunoSEQ multiplex PCR, and TCRdb kept only the in-frame ones, dropping some. This table has roughly 38,000 clones, approximately 90% appearing once. This clone was seen a handful of times. CDR3 length equals 15 residues. Germline-derived CDR1 and CDR2 are MNHEY and SVGAGI. The V gene lost 8 bases and the J gene lost 6 bases, with 20 bases spanning the gap. The chain couples TRBV6-5 to TRBJ1-5; perhaps TRBD1 as D (6 bases). Specimen: peripheral blood. The receptor's source is a man aged 50 or older in a cohort sampled during active COVID-19. CDR3 region: CASSSAQGISQPQHF. The DNA of the CDR3 is TGTGCCAGCTCCTCGGCGCAGGGGATAAGTCAGCCCCAGCATTTT.